The 26 T cell receptor beta chains given below trace back to one sample, sequenced in a study of blood T cell repertoires in COVID-19. Here immunoSEQ multiplex PCR was the method, and the copy in TCRdb shows in-frame clones only, minus some. The sample consists of 250,000 or so clones, approximately 87% of them appearing once. Sequencing input: peripheral blood. The source is a man aged 55 to 70 with acute or convalescent COVID-19.

The chain recombines TRBV7-2 with TRBJ1-2; no clear D. The CDR3 has 16 amino acids. V was clipped by 5 bases and J by 0 bases, with 16 bases between them. Germline CDR1 is SGHTA and CDR2 is FQGNSA. The CDR3 is CASSLTTGLSNYGYTF. For the CDR3, the DNA is TGTGCCAGCAGCCTCACGACCGGACTCTCTAACTATGGCTACACCTTC.

This chain joins TRBV24-1 and TRBJ1-2; a possible D gene is TRBD1 (6 bases). The germline CDR1 and CDR2 sequences are KGHDR and SFDVKD. Trimming removed 2 bases at V and 3 bases at J, with 9 bases between. The CDR3 totals 14 residues. The CDR3 DNA reads as TGTGCCACCAGTGATTGGGACAACTACTATGGCTACACCTTC. It translates to CATSDWDNYYGYTF.

This clone has just a few counts. The chain uses TRBV7-2 and TRBJ1-4; D not resolved. The CDR3 covers 16 residues. Trimming stripped 5 bases from V and 0 bases from J, with 13 bases between. Germline V lookup: CDR1 SGHTA, CDR2 FQGNSA. The CDR3 region has the DNA TGTGCCAGCAGCAACCGGGCCGGGACAACTAATGAAAAACTGTTTTTT. It encodes CASSNRAGTTNEKLFF. The entire variable domain, with the rest obtained from reference TRBV7-2 and TRBJ1-4, is as follows: GAGVSQSPSNKVTEKGKDVELRCDPISGHTALYWYRQSLGQGLEFLIYFQGNSAPDKSGLPSDRFSAERTGGSVSTLTIQRTQQEDSAVYLCASSNRAGTTNEKLFFGSGTQLSVL.

The sample holds many counts of this clone. The chain has TRBV27 and TRBJ1-3, with a possible D match to TRBD1 (5 bases). From germline, CDR1 is MNHEY and CDR2 SMNVEV (reference sequence). V lost 2 bases and J 3 bases, leaving 11 bases between the germline ends. This CDR3 is 15 amino acids long. The CDR3 bases are TGTGCCAGCAGTTTACGGCAGGGTGGTGGAAACACCATATATTTT. Translating gives CASSLRQGGGNTIYF.

The rearrangement uses TRBV7-3 and TRBJ2-1; D might be TRBD2 (6 bases). This CDR3 comprises 14 residues. Deletions cut 3 bases from V and 6 bases from J, with 12 bases between. Germline V CDR1 and CDR2: SGHTA, FQGTGA. CDR3 nucleotides: TGTGCCAGCAGCTTTAGCGGCCAAGGCAATGAGCAGTTCTTC. Its translation is CASSFSGQGNEQFF.

The CDR3 nucleotides are TGTGCCAGCAGCCCTCTCGCGCGTAGCGGACCCTACGAGCAGTACTTC. Translation: CASSPLARSGPYEQYF. The chain uses TRBV7-9 and TRBJ2-7; D is possibly TRBD2 (6 bases). In germline, CDR1 is SEHNR, CDR2 FQNEAQ (reference sequence). The CDR3 runs to 16 residues. With 5 bases removed from V and 2 bases from J, the gap between germline ends came to 19 bases.

The genes are TRBV7-8 and TRBJ2-3; D may be TRBD2 (6 bases). From germline, CDR1 is SGHVS and CDR2 FQNEAQ. With 2 bases removed from V and 3 bases from J, the gap between germline ends came to 12 bases. The CDR3 extends over 15 amino acids. The CDR3 here is CASSLNQEGTDTQYF. The DNA of the CDR3 is TGTGCCAGCAGCTTAAATCAGGAGGGAACAGATACGCAGTATTTT.

The chain uses TRBV11-3 and TRBJ1-1, with D unresolved. The germline V gene has CDR1 SGHNT and CDR2 YENEEA. The CDR3 loop spans 13 amino acids. V was cut by 8 bases and J by 1 base, with 11 bases left in between. CDR3 region: CASRVGANTEAFF. The DNA for the CDR3 is TGTGCCAGCCGAGTAGGAGCGAACACTGAAGCTTTCTTT.

The chain employs TRBV25-1 and TRBJ2-7, with a tentative D call TRBD1 (6 bases). The ends were cut back, 6 bases at V and 7 bases at J, with 16 bases in the middle. Looked up from germline, CDR1 is MGHDK and CDR2 is SYGVNS. The CDR3 is 13 amino acids. The CDR3 nucleotides are TGTGCCAGCAGCCTAATACAGGGTGGTGAGCAGTACTTC. This sequence encodes CASSLIQGGEQYF.

This clone was counted a single time. The chain employs TRBV6-5 and TRBJ2-7; possibly TRBD1 for D (5 bases). Per germline, CDR1 MNHEY and CDR2 SVGAGI. Deletions cut 7 bases from V and 3 bases from J, with 13 bases between. This CDR3 comprises 13 residues. CDR3 sequence: CASTRQGGYEQYF. The CDR3 DNA follows: TGTGCCAGCACCCGCCAGGGCGGCTACGAGCAGTACTTC.

This clone was recorded once. The chain combines TRBV11-3 with TRBJ2-1; 7 positions match TRBD2. Germline V gene sequence: CDR1 SGHNT, CDR2 YENEEA. The CDR3 has 15 amino acids. Trimming at V came to 2 bases and at J to 7 bases, leaving 8 bases not matched to a gene. CDR3 sequence: CASSLWEGGGNEQFF. In DNA, the CDR3 is TGTGCCAGCAGCTTATGGGAGGGCGGTGGAAATGAGCAGTTCTTC.

This chain uses TRBV19 with TRBJ1-2; TRBD1 is a possible D gene (5 bases). Germline assignment: CDR1 LNHDA and CDR2 SQIVND (reference sequence). Trimming removed 8 bases from V and 8 bases from J, with 18 bases in between. This CDR3 has 13 residues. CDR3 in DNA: TGTGCCAGTCTCAGGGCTGCGGGGCAAGGCTACACCTTC. Encoded protein: CASLRAAGQGYTF.

This chain joins TRBV27 and TRBJ2-5; 13 bases agree with TRBD2. Germline V lookup: CDR1 MNHEY, CDR2 SMNVEV (reference sequence). This CDR3 has 16 residues. Trimming at V came to 4 bases and at J to 5 bases, leaving 7 bases not matched to a gene. The CDR3 loop is CASSSALAGGEETQYF. CDR3 coding DNA: TGTGCCAGCAGTTCCGCACTAGCGGGAGGGGAGGAGACCCAGTACTTC.

This sequence joins TRBV5-1 and TRBJ2-5, with 7 bases aligning to TRBD2. This CDR3 region has 13 residues. V was pared by 3 bases and J by 5 bases, with 4 bases of the junction left unmatched. The V gene's germline CDR1 is SGHRS and CDR2 YFSETQ. CDR3 sequence (DNA): TGCGCCAGCAGCTCCGGGACTACCGAGACCCAGTACTTC. Translating it yields CASSSGTTETQYF.

This clone was seen a single time. This chain connects TRBV4-1 to TRBJ1-5, with D possibly matching TRBD1 (5 bases). Germline CDR1 is MGHRA and CDR2 is YSYEKL. The CDR3 is 15 residues long. V was shortened by 1 base and J by 4 bases, with 11 bases between the two germline ends. The CDR3 sequence is CASSQGQIGNQPQHF. In nucleotides, the CDR3 is TGCGCCAGCAGCCAAGGACAGATCGGGAATCAGCCCCAGCATTTT.

The rearrangement uses TRBV19 and TRBJ1-4; D gene ambiguous. The germline CDR1 and CDR2 sequences are LNHDA and SQIVND (reference sequence). This CDR3 comprises 13 residues. The V and J ends lost 7 bases and 4 bases respectively, with 10 bases between them. This CDR3 is CASMRESNEKLFF. CDR3 sequence (DNA): TGTGCCAGTATGAGGGAGAGTAATGAAAAACTGTTTTTT.

This chain connects TRBV10-3 to TRBJ2-2, with D perhaps matching TRBD2 (6 bases). CDR3 length equals 15 residues. Germline-derived CDR1 and CDR2 are ENHRY and SYGVKD. Between the trimmed V and J ends, which lost 10 bases and 1 base, there was a span of 16 bases. The CDR3 sequence is CASLPGLWNTGELFF. CDR3 in DNA: TGTGCCAGCCTACCGGGACTTTGGAACACCGGGGAGCTGTTTTTT.

V and J are TRBV18 and TRBJ1-4, with D hard to call. Germline assignment: CDR1 KGHSH and CDR2 LQKENI. CDR3 length: 13 amino acids. Trimming shortened V by 3 bases and J by 5 bases, and 7 bases separated the two germline ends. CDR3 nucleotide sequence: TGTGCCAGCTCACCGAAGAGGAATGAAAAACTGTTTTTT. As protein: CASSPKRNEKLFF. The whole variable domain, remainder taken from reference TRBV18 and TRBJ1-4, is NAGVMQNPRHLVRRRGQEARLRCSPMKGHSHVYWYRQLPEEGLKFMVYLQKENIIDESGMPKERFSAEFPKEGPSILRIQQVVRGDSAAYFCASSPKRNEKLFFGSGTQLSVL.

The V call is TRBV7-9, the J call TRBJ2-1, with D perhaps TRBD2 (6 bases). This CDR3 contains 16 residues. Germline V gives CDR1 SEHNR, CDR2 FQNEAQ (reference sequence). Trimming removed 3 bases from V and 2 bases from J, with 14 bases in between. CDR3: CASSLRGPGPYNEQFF. The CDR3 region has the DNA TGTGCCAGCAGCTTGCGGGGACCGGGGCCCTACAATGAGCAGTTCTTC.

This clone was found once. The rearrangement joins TRBV11-3 to TRBJ1-2; 7 bases are a match to TRBD1. J gave up 4 bases and V 5 bases, and 10 bases lay outside the gene matches. CDR3 length: 15 residues. CDR1 is SGHNT, CDR2 YENEEA, per germline. The CDR3 spells CASSLRTGALYGYTF. As DNA, the CDR3 is TGTGCCAGCAGCCTACGGACAGGCGCACTCTATGGCTACACCTTC.

CDR3 loop: CAWSVRQFQPQHF. In DNA form, the CDR3 reads TGTGCCTGGAGTGTAAGACAATTCCAGCCCCAGCATTTT. This chain joins TRBV30 and TRBJ1-5; D uncertain. Trimming took 0 bases from V and 7 from J, leaving 10 bases between them. Germline V gene sequence: CDR1 GTSNPN, CDR2 SVGIG (reference sequence). This CDR3 has 13 residues.

This clone was found a few times. V usage is TRBV28 and J usage is TRBJ1-2; tentatively, D is TRBD1 (6 bases). The CDR3 runs 12 residues. Trimming took off 4 bases at V and 6 bases at J, with 9 bases between the two ends. CDR1 and CDR2 (germline): MDHEN, SYDVKM. The CDR3 region has the DNA TGTGCCAGCAGTTCGGACAGCCATGGCTACACCTTC. It codes for CASSSDSHGYTF.

The CDR3 coding sequence is TGTGCCAGCAGTTCCCGACTGACCAATCAGCCCCAGCATTTT. It translates to CASSSRLTNQPQHF. The V gene is TRBV6-5, the J gene TRBJ1-5, with D uncertain. Trimming left V 4 bases short and J 3 bases short, with 10 bases between. This CDR3 region has 14 residues. The germline V gene encodes CDR1 MNHEY and CDR2 SVGAGI.

In its sample, this clone was seen once. This rearrangement joins TRBV28 to TRBJ1-5, with D uncertain. The CDR3 runs to 16 residues. The germline CDR1 and CDR2 sequences are MDHEN and SYDVKM. Trimming stripped 3 bases from V and 0 bases from J, with 12 bases between. The CDR3: CASSFPRGYSNQPQHF. As DNA, the CDR3 is TGTGCCAGCAGTTTCCCCCGAGGTTATAGCAATCAGCCCCAGCATTTT.

As regards this clone: At one end the junction does not follow the germline gene, possibly because of a read error. This chain joins TRBV7-9 and TRBJ2-1; 10 nucleotides line up with TRBD2. Germline V gene lookup returns CDR1 SEHNR and CDR2 FQNEAQ (reference sequence). This CDR3 is 15 amino acids long. This CDR3 is CASSIAGGAYNEQFF. CDR3 coding DNA: TGTGCCAGCAGCATAGCGGGAGGAGCCTACAATGAGCAGTTCTTC.

CDR3 loop: CASSSPGTVSYEQYF. The CDR3 DNA follows: TGTGCCAGCAGTTCCCCCGGGACAGTAAGCTACGAGCAGTACTTC. V and J are TRBV6-5 and TRBJ2-7, with 7 bases identical to TRBD1. J lost 3 bases, V lost 4 bases, and 9 bases had no gene match. Germline CDR1 is MNHEY and CDR2 is SVGAGI. The CDR3 spans 15 residues.